This T cell receptor (beta chain) stems from a study of T-cell reconstitution after alpha-beta-depleted transplantation in children. Unique molecular identifiers were built into the TCRbeta library. TCRdb reanalysed the PCR reads using MiXCR and keeps one entry per CDR3 protein. This table holds 580,000 or so distinct CDR3 sequences, roughly 23% found once. The CDR3 runs 15 residues. Trimming cost V 3 bases and J 5 bases; bases outside gene matches: 7. The germline V gene encodes CDR1 DFQATT and CDR2 SNEGSKA (reference sequence). The input for sequencing was PBMCs, mostly from graft donor cells, taken 360 days after TCRalphabeta/CD19-depleted stem cell transplant. The rearrangement joins TRBV20-1 to TRBJ2-3, with 11 bases identical to TRBD2. The source is a boy under two years old who had a stem cell transplant for acute myeloid leukemia, so the T cells may come from the graft donor. Written as DNA, the CDR3 is TGCAGTGCTAGCTATAGCGGGGGGGGTGGAGATACGCAGTATTTT. The encoded protein is CSASYSGGGGDTQYF.